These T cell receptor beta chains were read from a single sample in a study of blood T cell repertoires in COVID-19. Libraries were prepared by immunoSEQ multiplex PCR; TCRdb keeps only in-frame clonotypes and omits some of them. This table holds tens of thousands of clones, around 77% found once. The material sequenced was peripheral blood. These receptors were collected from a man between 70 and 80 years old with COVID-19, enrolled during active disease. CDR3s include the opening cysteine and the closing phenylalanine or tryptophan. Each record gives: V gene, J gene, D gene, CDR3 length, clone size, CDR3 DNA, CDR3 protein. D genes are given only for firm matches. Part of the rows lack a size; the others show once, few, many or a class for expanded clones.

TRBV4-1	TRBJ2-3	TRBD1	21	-	TGCGCCAGCAGCCAAGTTTTGGACAGGGCCCTAAGCGGGTATAGCACAGATACGCAGTATTTT	CASSQVLDRALSGYSTDTQYF
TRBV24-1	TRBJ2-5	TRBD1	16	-	TGTGCCACCAGCCCTAAGGGACAGGGAAACCAAGAGACCCAGTACTTC	CATSPKGQGNQETQYF
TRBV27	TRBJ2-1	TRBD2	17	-	TGTGCCAGCAGTTTAGGGGGGACTAGCGGGAAAAGGGATGAGCAGTTCTTC	CASSLGGTSGKRDEQFF
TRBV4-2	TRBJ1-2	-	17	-	TGTGCCAGCAGCCAAGTACTTCGGACACCAGATCATTATGGCTACACCTTC	CASSQVLRTPDHYGYTF
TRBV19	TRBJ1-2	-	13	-	TGTGCCAGTAGGGGTACAGGGCCCTATGGCTACACCTTC	CASRGTGPYGYTF
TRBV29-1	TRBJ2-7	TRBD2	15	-	TGCAGCGTTGCCCCTACTAGCGCCGGTTCCTACGAGCAGTACTTC	CSVAPTSAGSYEQYF
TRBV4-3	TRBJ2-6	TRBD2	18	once	TGCGCCAGCAGCCAAGCCTTAGCGGGAGGGTCTGGGGCCAACGTCCTGACTTTC	CASSQALAGGSGANVLTF
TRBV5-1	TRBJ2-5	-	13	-	TGCGCCAGCAGCTTAGGGGTCCCAGAGACCCAGTACTTC	CASSLGVPETQYF
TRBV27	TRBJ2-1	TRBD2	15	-	TGTGCCAGCAGGCCGGGACTAGCGGGAGTTGGTGAGCAGTTCTTC	CASRPGLAGVGEQFF
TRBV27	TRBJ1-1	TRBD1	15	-	TGTGCCAGCAGTTTGTCCTACGGGACAGAGAATGAAGCTTTCTTT	CASSLSYGTENEAFF
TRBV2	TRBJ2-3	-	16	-	TGTGCCAGCAGCCTTACTCGGGCCAAGGGAGGAGATACGCAGTATTTT	CASSLTRAKGGDTQYF
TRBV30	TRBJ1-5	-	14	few	TGTGCCTGGTCCGGGCAGGGTACCAATCAGCCCCAGCATTTT	CAWSGQGTNQPQHF
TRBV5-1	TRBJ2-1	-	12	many	TGCGCCAGCAGCTTCCCCAACAATGAGCAGTTCTTC	CASSFPNNEQFF
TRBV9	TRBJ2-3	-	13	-	TGTGCCAGCAGCGTCCTTAGCACAGATACGCAGTATTTT	CASSVLSTDTQYF
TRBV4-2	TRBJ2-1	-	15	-	TGTGCCAGCAGCCCAGACTACAGCTCCTACAATGAGCAGTTCTTC	CASSPDYSSYNEQFF
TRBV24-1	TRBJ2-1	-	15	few	TGTGCCACTCAGACCGCTAGTTCAAAGTACAATGAGCAGTTCTTC	CATQTASSKYNEQFF
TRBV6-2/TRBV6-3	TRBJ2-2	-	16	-	TGTGCCAGCAGTAAACTCCGGGACTCTCCACACCGGGAGCTGTTTTTT	CASSKLRDSPHRELFF
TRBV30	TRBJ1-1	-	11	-	TGTGCCTGGACCAGGGGAACTGAAGCTTTCTTT	CAWTRGTEAFF
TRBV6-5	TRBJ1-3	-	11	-	TGTGCCAGCCGGGAGGGAAACACCATATATTTT	CASREGNTIYF
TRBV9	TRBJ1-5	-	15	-	TGTGCCAGCAGCGTGGCCGGGACATGGGACCAGCCCCAGCATTTT	CASSVAGTWDQPQHF
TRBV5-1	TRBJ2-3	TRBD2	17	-	TGCGCCAGCAGCTTGGAGGGCGCGGGGGACGGCACAGATACGCAGTATTTT	CASSLEGAGDGTDTQYF
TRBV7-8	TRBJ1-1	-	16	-	TGTGCCAGCAGCTTAGGGTCAGGGGCCGTGAACACTGAAGCTTTCTTT	CASSLGSGAVNTEAFF
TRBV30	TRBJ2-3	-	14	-	TGTGCCCATAGTCACTTCCCCATCACAGATACGCAGTATTTT	CAHSHFPITDTQYF
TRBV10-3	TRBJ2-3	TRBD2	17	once	TGTGCCATCAGTGAGCAAATTAGCGGGAGCAGCGTAGATACGCAGTATTTT	CAISEQISGSSVDTQYF
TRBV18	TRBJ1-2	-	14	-	TGTGCCAGCTCAATACAGGGTCCTAACTATGGCTACACCTTC	CASSIQGPNYGYTF
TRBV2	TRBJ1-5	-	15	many	TGTGCCAGCAGTGTACAGGGCCCAATCAATCAGCCCCAGCATTTT	CASSVQGPINQPQHF
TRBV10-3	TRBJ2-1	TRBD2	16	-	TGTGCCATCAGATCTAGCGGGAGGGCCGGGTACAATGAGCAGTTCTTC	CAIRSSGRAGYNEQFF
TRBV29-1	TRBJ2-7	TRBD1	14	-	TGCAGCGTCGCACCCGGGACAGGGGAGAGCGAGCAGTACTTC	CSVAPGTGESEQYF
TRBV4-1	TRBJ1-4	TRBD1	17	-	TGCGCCAGCAGCCAAGAAATTCGGGACAGGGAGGATGAAAAACTGTTTTTT	CASSQEIRDREDEKLFF
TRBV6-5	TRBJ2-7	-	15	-	TGTGCCAGCAGCCCCGCCTTCTCGAGCTCCTACGAGCAGTACTTC	CASSPAFSSSYEQYF
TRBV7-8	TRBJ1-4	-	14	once	TGTGCCAGCAGCCCGCCGCGCCCGAATGAAAAACTGTTTTTT	CASSPPRPNEKLFF
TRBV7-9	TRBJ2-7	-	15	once	TGTGCCAGCAGCTCGCTCCCCAGCGGAGCCTACGAGCAGTACTTC	CASSSLPSGAYEQYF
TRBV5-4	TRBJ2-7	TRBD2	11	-	TGTGCCAGCAGCTTACTAGCGGAGCAGTACTTC	CASSLLAEQYF
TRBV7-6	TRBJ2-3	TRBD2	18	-	TGTGCCAGCAGCTTAGCGTTTAGACTAGCGGGAGCGGCAGATACGCAGTATTTT	CASSLAFRLAGAADTQYF
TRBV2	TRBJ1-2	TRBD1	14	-	TGTGCCAGCAGTGAACCGGGACAGAGTTATGGCTACACCTTC	CASSEPGQSYGYTF
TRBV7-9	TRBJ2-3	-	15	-	TGTGCCAGCAGCTTAGGCGGGATGACGACAGATACGCAGTATTTT	CASSLGGMTTDTQYF
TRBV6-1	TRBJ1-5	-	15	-	TGTGCCAGCAGTGAAAATTCAGGGCGGGAGCAGCCCCAGCATTTT	CASSENSGREQPQHF
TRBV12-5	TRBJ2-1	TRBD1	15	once	TGTGCTAGTGCTCTTTCGGGACAGGGGGGCAATGAGCAGTTCTTC	CASALSGQGGNEQFF
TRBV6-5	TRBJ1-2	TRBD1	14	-	TGTGCCAGCAGTCCACGACAGGGGGTCTATGGCTACACCTTC	CASSPRQGVYGYTF
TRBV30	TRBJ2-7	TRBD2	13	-	TGTGCCTGGCGGGGACTAGCGGGAGTGAGGCAGTACTTC	CAWRGLAGVRQYF
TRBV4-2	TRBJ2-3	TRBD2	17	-	TGTGCCAGCAGCCGCAGCTTAGCGGGTGGGAGCACAGATACGCAGTATTTT	CASSRSLAGGSTDTQYF
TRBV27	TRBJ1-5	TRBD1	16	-	TGTGCCAGCAGTCCAGGACAGGGGGTAGGCAATCAGCCCCAGCATTTT	CASSPGQGVGNQPQHF
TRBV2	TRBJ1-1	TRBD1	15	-	TGTGCCAGCAGGGAAAACAGGGGGCTTGACACTGAAGCTTTCTTT	CASRENRGLDTEAFF
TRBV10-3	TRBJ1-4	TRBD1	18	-	TGTGCCATCAGTGCGGGCCCCGGGACAGGGGGCGCGAATGAAAAACTGTTTTTT	CAISAGPGTGGANEKLFF
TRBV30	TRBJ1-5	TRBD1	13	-	TGTGCCTGGACCGGACAGGGCAATCAGCCCCAGCATTTT	CAWTGQGNQPQHF
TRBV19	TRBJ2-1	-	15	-	TGTGCCAGTAGGATACTACAGGGTCCCTACAATGAGCAGTTCTTC	CASRILQGPYNEQFF
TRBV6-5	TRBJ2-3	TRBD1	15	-	TGTGCCAGCAGTCAGTACAGGGGTCTCACAGATACGCAGTATTTT	CASSQYRGLTDTQYF
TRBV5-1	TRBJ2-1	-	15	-	TGCGCCAGCAGCCCCGGCGGCGGGTCAGTTCATGAGCAGTTCTTC	CASSPGGGSVHEQFF
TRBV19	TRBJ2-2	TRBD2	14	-	TGTGCCAGTAGTACAAGGACTAGCGCCGGGGAGCTGTTTTTT	CASSTRTSAGELFF
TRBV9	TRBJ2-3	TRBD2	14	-	TGTGCCAGCAGCGAGCGGGGTAGCACAGATACGCAGTATTTT	CASSERGSTDTQYF